Shown below are 21 T cell receptor beta chains from a single sample sequenced in a study of CXCR3-negative and CXCR3-positive naive CD8 T cells. Study-level points and caveats: For CXCR3-positive naive cells, TRB CDR3s were more hydrophobic than those of CXCR3-negative naive cells.

UMI-labeled 5' RACE TRB cDNA libraries were prepared from the cells. TCRdb reworked the 5' RACE reads into one entry per CDR3 protein, no DNA. Its listing shows 90,000 to 150,000 distinct CDR3 sequences. Their antigens remain unidentified. The sequenced sample was naive CXCR3+ CD8+ T cells from blood. Subset here: CD45RO-CCR7+CD27+CD95- naive CD8+ T cells expressing CXCR3 (TNR3+). All receptors come from a human donor in good health. Some clones in this sample may be carry-over from other donors' samples.

The rearrangement uses TRBV20-1 and TRBJ2-7; TCRdb selects TRBD1, and the lack of DNA leaves this call unchecked. CDR1 DFQATT and CDR2 SNEGSKA come from the germline V gene (reference sequence). The CDR3 sequence is 13 residues long. CDR3 region: CSASGTEFYEQYF.

The chain links TRBV29-1 to TRBJ1-1; no DNA is available, so the TRBD1 call from TCRdb remains unchecked. This CDR3 has 15 amino acids. Germline-derived CDR1 and CDR2 are SQVTM and ANQGSEA. This chain's CDR3 is CSIRDPQSLNTEAFF.

The CDR3: CSVPRPGANVLTF. The chain recombines TRBV29-1 with TRBJ2-6. Germline V gene sequence: CDR1 SQVTM, CDR2 ANQGSEA. This CDR3 region has 13 residues.

The chain is built from TRBV15 and TRBJ2-1. The germline V gene has CDR1 LNHNV and CDR2 YYDKDF (reference sequence). This CDR3 spans 11 amino acids. CDR3 in amino acids: CATRFANEQFF. The full variable domain, its missing parts supplied by reference TRBV15 and TRBJ2-1, is DAMVIQNPRYQVTQFGKPVTLSCSQTLNHNVMYWYQQKSSQAPKLLFHYYDKDFNNEADTPDNFQSRRPNTSFCFLDIRSPGLGDTAMYLCATRFANEQFFGPGTRLTVL.

This chain connects TRBV21-1 to TRBJ2-7. TRBV21-1 is a pseudogene segment. CDR3 length: 13 residues. CDR3 protein: CASSRSGVWEQYF.

The J gene is TRBJ2-7, the V gene TRBV12-3 or TRBV12-4. This CDR3 has 14 residues. The CDR3 is CASSGSERAYEQYF.

The chain carries TRBV6-6 and TRBJ2-3; TCRdb's D gene call, TRBD1, goes unchecked for lack of DNA. The CDR3 is 15 amino acids. CDR1 and CDR2 (germline): MNHNY, SVGAGI (reference sequence). The CDR3 is CASSYRQGAGDTQYF.

The V gene is TRBV29-1, the J gene TRBJ2-1. This CDR3 spans 13 amino acids. CDR1 and CDR2 (germline): SQVTM, ANQGSEA. The CDR3 is CSVELGSYNEQFF.

The rearrangement links TRBV7-9 to TRBJ1-3; lacking DNA, the TRBD1 call made by TCRdb goes unchecked. CDR1 and CDR2 from the germline V gene are SEHNR and FQNEAQ (reference sequence). The CDR3 runs 14 residues. The CDR3 region is CASSLVPPGNTIYF.

The chain carries TRBV6-1 and TRBJ2-2; TCRdb proposes TRBD1, but this gene call is untestable without DNA. Germline CDR1 MNHNS, CDR2 SASEGT. This CDR3 has 15 amino acids. CDR3 residues: CASRKGTGYTGELFF.

The gene calls are TRBV14 and TRBJ2-1. Per the germline V gene, CDR1 is SGHDN and CDR2 is FVKESK. CDR3 length: 17 amino acids. The CDR3 loop reads CASSQDLGPRERGEQFF.

The chain links TRBV9 to TRBJ2-6. Germline CDR1 and CDR2: SGDLS and YYNGEE. This CDR3 has 14 amino acids. The CDR3 protein is CASSVSSGANVLTF.

The V gene is TRBV25-1, the J gene TRBJ1-1. Germline CDR1 is MGHDK and CDR2 is SYGVNS. The CDR3 contains 11 residues. CDR3 region: CASSEVDEAFF.

This chain links TRBV10-1 with TRBJ1-1; TCRdb selects TRBD1, and the lack of DNA leaves this call unchecked. The germline gives CDR1 WNHNN, CDR2 SYGVQD (reference sequence). The CDR3 extends over 13 amino acids. The CDR3 loop reads CATAQGEAAEAFF.

The chain uses TRBV7-6 and TRBJ1-1; TCRdb's D gene call, TRBD1, goes unchecked for lack of DNA. The CDR3 contains 16 residues. CDR1 is SGHVS, CDR2 FNYEAQ, per germline. This CDR3 is CASSLAVWTRNTEAFF.

The chain joins TRBV13 to TRBJ1-1; lacking DNA, the TRBD1 call made by TCRdb goes unchecked. The CDR3 has 15 amino acids. Germline loops: CDR1 PRHDT, CDR2 FYEKMQ (reference sequence). CDR3 sequence: CASSFSGQGGTEAFF.

J is TRBJ2-2 and V is TRBV28; with no DNA, the TCRdb D assignment of TRBD1 cannot be verified. The CDR3 loop spans 16 amino acids. Germline assignment: CDR1 MDHEN and CDR2 SYDVKM. The CDR3 loop is CASSFRGRGETGELFF.

V is TRBV29-1 and J is TRBJ2-1; TCRdb returns TRBD2, unconfirmable since there is no DNA. The germline gives CDR1 SQVTM, CDR2 ANQGSEA. This CDR3 has 15 residues. The CDR3 sequence: CSVETSGRSYNEQFF.

This chain connects TRBV7-9 to TRBJ2-7. CDR1 SEHNR and CDR2 FQNEAQ come from the germline V gene (reference sequence). This CDR3 has 16 residues. The CDR3 protein is CASSHGPGGSSYEQYF.

The genes are TRBV6-2 or TRBV6-3 and TRBJ2-1; TCRdb outputs TRBD2, but without DNA this stays unchecked. The CDR3 totals 12 residues. Germline values: CDR1 MNHEY, CDR2 SVGEGT. CDR3 sequence: CAIKDYLDEQFF.

The chain links TRBV29-1 to TRBJ2-3; TCRdb returns TRBD2, unconfirmable since there is no DNA. The CDR3 has 16 residues. From germline, CDR1 is SQVTM and CDR2 ANQGSEA. CDR3 protein: CSVETVSGRTTDTQYF.